The sequence of this TCR beta chain was determined in a study of T cell repertoires in cytomegalovirus infection. Comments on this clonotype: Its antigen is not known.

TCRdb called the reads again in MiXCR, with one record for every CDR3 protein. The sample lists about 330,000 distinct CDR3 sequences, over 7.5% occurring once. Study-wide results and limits: Clonotype analysis showed dominance of the ex vivo response by HLA-C-restricted CMV-specific TCR beta clonotypes. CMV carriers with the relevant HLA were identified by cumulative public TCR beta family frequency.

The CDR3 has 13 residues. Trimming cost V 8 bases and J 7 bases, with 16 bases left between them. Germline values: CDR1 MDHEN, CDR2 SYDVKM. The receptor comes from a human donor in good health (CMV status not recorded). Some clones in this sample may be carry-over from other donors' samples. Sequenced input: PBMCs. This chain links TRBV28 with TRBJ2-3; maybe TRBD2 (6 bases). The CDR3 here is CASPPRDSYTQYF. As DNA, the CDR3 is TGTGCCAGCCCACCACGGGACTCATATACGCAGTATTTT.